The 22 T cell receptor beta chains reported below all come from one sample, sequenced in a study of T cell repertoires in ileal Crohn's disease (dated by TCRdb to between 2018 and 2021). To prepare the library, the immunoSEQ multiplex PCR assay was applied. Drawn from immuneACCESS, this table holds only the in-frame rearrangements with V and J called that TCRdb kept. Clones are partly lost; checked studies trace under half to an unresolved V gene and leave the rest unexplained. In all, the sample holds some 5,500 clones, and roughly 80% of those were seen once. Clones ranked in the top ten supply 20% to 30% of the sample. The specimen sequenced was ileal tissue. The receptors shown here come from an adult with Crohn's disease.

The V and J genes are TRBV2 and TRBJ2-4; 7 nucleotides agree with TRBD1. Germline V gene lookup returns CDR1 SNHLY and CDR2 FYNNEI. The CDR3 runs 16 residues. The V and J ends lost 3 bases and 0 bases, in that order; junction bases with no gene match: 5. The CDR3 sequence: CASSDLTGLAKNIQYF. Here the CDR3 DNA reads TGTGCCAGCAGTGATCTGACAGGGCTAGCCAAAAACATTCAGTACTTC.

This clone was seen a handful of times. V and J are TRBV7-2 and TRBJ1-1; D call uncertain. Trimming pared 2 bases from V and 1 base from J, leaving 5 bases between. The germline V gene encodes CDR1 SGHTA and CDR2 FQGNSA. The CDR3 loop spans 13 amino acids. The DNA for the CDR3 is TGTGCCAGCAGCTTACAGGCGAACACTGAAGCTTTCTTT. Its protein product is CASSLQANTEAFF.

Of note for this clone: In the same sample, other DNA sequences code for this CDR3. The V gene is TRBV7-3, the J gene TRBJ1-2; TRBD1 agrees at 8 bases. V shed 4 bases, J shed 8 bases, and the junction held 6 bases outside the gene matches. The CDR3 totals 13 residues. CDR1 and CDR2 (germline): SGHTA, FQGTGA. The CDR3 spells CASSSRQGYGYTF. CDR3 DNA sequence: TGTGCCAGCAGCTCCAGACAGGGGTACGGCTACACCTTC.

This chain's CDR3 is CASSLAGGPYNEQFF. DNA of the CDR3: TGTGCCAGCAGTCTAGCGGGAGGGCCCTACAATGAGCAGTTCTTC. V gene TRBV28 combines with J gene TRBJ2-1, with 12 bases aligning to TRBD2. This CDR3 has 15 amino acids. Germline V gene lookup returns CDR1 MDHEN and CDR2 SYDVKM. V was clipped by 5 bases and J by 2 bases; unmatched bases: 1. Drawing the rest from reference TRBV28 and TRBJ2-1, the complete variable domain is DVKVTQSSRYLVKRTGEKVFLECVQDMDHENMFWYRQDPGLGLRLIYFSYDVKMKEKGDIPEGYSVSREKKERFSLILESASTNQTSMYLCASSLAGGPYNEQFFGPGTRLTVL.

V is TRBV4-2 and J is TRBJ2-3, with 13 bases lining up with TRBD2. In germline, CDR1 is LGHNA, CDR2 YNFKEQ. J gave up 4 bases and V 1 base, and 2 bases lay outside the gene matches. This CDR3 has 16 residues. CDR3 sequence reads: CASSQGTSGGADTQYF. CDR3 coding DNA: TGTGCCAGCAGCCAAGGGACTAGCGGGGGTGCAGATACGCAGTATTTT.

This chain joins TRBV11-2 and TRBJ2-1; D remains ambiguous. CDR3 size: 14 residues. From germline, CDR1 is SGHAT and CDR2 FQNNGV. V was clipped by 5 bases and J by 7 bases, with 15 bases between them. The CDR3 DNA reads TGTGCCAGCAGCCCCCTCGGTACTAAGAATGAGCAGTTCTTC. This codes for CASSPLGTKNEQFF.

This sequence joins TRBV6-6 and TRBJ2-1, with D possibly TRBD2 on 6 matching bases. CDR3 length equals 16 residues. V gave up 0 bases and J gave up 8 bases, with 17 bases separating them. Germline CDR1 MNHNY, CDR2 SVGAGI (reference sequence). The chain's CDR3 is CASSYSRGRGEDEQFF. CDR3 sequence (DNA): TGTGCCAGCAGTTACTCGAGAGGTAGAGGGGAGGATGAGCAGTTCTTC.

The CDR3 loop is CAWGQGLPYEQYF. For the CDR3, the DNA is TGTGCCTGGGGACAGGGACTCCCCTACGAGCAGTACTTC. The V gene is TRBV30, the J gene TRBJ2-7; 8 bases are a match to TRBD1. J gave up 2 bases and V 5 bases, and 5 bases lay outside the gene matches. Germline CDR1 reads GTSNPN; CDR2 reads SVGIG (reference sequence). The CDR3 is 13 residues long. Together with reference TRBV30 and TRBJ2-7, the CDR3 gives the full variable domain: SQTIHQWPATLVQPVGSPLSLECTVEGTSNPNLYWYRQAAGRGLQLLFYSVGIGQISSEVPQNLSASRPQDRQFILSSKKLLLSDSGFYLCAWGQGLPYEQYFGPGTRLTVT.

The V gene is TRBV18, the J gene TRBJ1-4, with no clear D. The V gene lost 0 bases and the J gene lost 7 bases, with 12 bases spanning the gap. The length of the CDR3 is 15 residues. The V gene's germline CDR1 is KGHSH and CDR2 LQKENI. CDR3 DNA sequence: TGTGCCAGCTCACCACCAAATGGGGAGTCTGAAAAACTGTTTTTT. It yields the protein CASSPPNGESEKLFF.

The chain joins TRBV19 to TRBJ1-1; TRBD1 is a possible D gene (6 bases). The V and J ends lost 4 bases and 1 base respectively, with 10 bases between them. This CDR3 has 14 residues. Germline-derived CDR1 and CDR2 are LNHDA and SQIVND (reference sequence). CDR3 sequence reads: CASSTRQENTEAFF. CDR3 nucleotide sequence: TGTGCCAGTAGTACTCGACAGGAGAACACTGAAGCTTTCTTT.

A few counts support this clone. The chain joins TRBV28 to TRBJ2-3, with 12 bases aligning to TRBD1. The ends lost 3 bases at V and 2 bases at J; junction bases unmatched: 6. Germline values: CDR1 MDHEN, CDR2 SYDVKM. The CDR3 length is 17 residues. CDR3 region: CASSFGTGGAFTDTQYF. The CDR3 nucleotides are TGTGCCAGCAGTTTTGGGACAGGGGGCGCATTCACAGATACGCAGTATTTT.

The rearrangement links TRBV28 to TRBJ2-5; 12 positions agree with TRBD1. The CDR3 totals 15 residues. The J segment lost 7 bases and the V segment lost 6 bases, leaving 9 bases of the junction unmatched. The germline V gene encodes CDR1 MDHEN and CDR2 SYDVKM. CDR3 loop: CASRGTGGKRGTQYF. DNA for the CDR3: TGTGCCAGCAGAGGGACAGGGGGCAAGCGGGGGACCCAGTACTTC.

The rearrangement links TRBV5-4 to TRBJ2-2; D remains unclear. V was trimmed by 2 bases and J by 7 bases, leaving 6 bases between them. This CDR3 has 12 amino acids. The germline V gene encodes CDR1 SGHNT and CDR2 YYREEE (reference sequence). CDR3 in DNA: TGTGCCAGCAGCTTTTCGCGCGGGGAGCTGTTTTTT. Amino acids: CASSFSRGELFF.

This clone was counted a single time. The V call is TRBV27, the J call TRBJ1-5; no clear D gene. Germline values: CDR1 MNHEY, CDR2 SMNVEV (reference sequence). V was cut by 2 bases and J by 6 bases, with 11 bases left in between. The CDR3 length is 14 residues. CDR3 loop: CASSLRRVGQPQHF. CDR3 nucleotides: TGTGCCAGCAGTTTAAGGAGGGTTGGTCAGCCCCAGCATTTT.

This clone was seen only a few times. This rearrangement joins TRBV28 to TRBJ1-1; possibly TRBD1 for D (5 bases). Trimming took 5 bases from V and 0 from J, leaving 22 bases between them. Germline CDR1 MDHEN, CDR2 SYDVKM. The CDR3 is 18 residues long. In DNA form, the CDR3 reads TGTGCCAGCAGTCCCCCGGTAGAGTCAGGGTACATGAACACTGAAGCTTTCTTT. Translated, it gives CASSPPVESGYMNTEAFF. The complete variable domain, with remaining parts taken from reference TRBV28 and TRBJ1-1, reads DVKVTQSSRYLVKRTGEKVFLECVQDMDHENMFWYRQDPGLGLRLIYFSYDVKMKEKGDIPEGYSVSREKKERFSLILESASTNQTSMYLCASSPPVESGYMNTEAFFGQGTRLTVV.

This clone has just a few counts. The gene calls are TRBV5-8 and TRBJ2-1; TRBD1 is a possible D gene (6 bases). From germline, CDR1 is SGHTS and CDR2 YDEGEE. The CDR3 is 16 residues long. V was pared by 5 bases and J by 5 bases, with 20 bases between. The CDR3 DNA follows: TGTGCCAGCAGTTATTGGACAGCAGATTCCGACAATGAGCAGTTCTTC. Amino acid sequence: CASSYWTADSDNEQFF.

The rearrangement joins TRBV29-1 to TRBJ1-2; 7 nucleotides align to TRBD1. CDR1 SQVTM and CDR2 ANQGSEA come from the germline V gene. J lost 0 bases, V lost 5 bases, and 9 bases had no gene match. The CDR3 consists of 15 residues. In nucleotides, the CDR3 is TGCAGCGTTTTTTTGGGACAGCGATCTAACTATGGCTACACCTTC. Translating gives CSVFLGQRSNYGYTF.

On this clone itself: Other DNA sequences in the same sample also yield this CDR3. This chain uses TRBV7-9 with TRBJ1-3, with D maybe TRBD1 (5 bases). The CDR3 extends over 16 amino acids. Trimming removed 1 base at V and 0 bases at J, with 10 bases between. Germline V gives CDR1 SEHNR, CDR2 FQNEAQ (reference sequence). Here the CDR3 DNA reads TGTGCCAGCAGCTTAGGACAGCCTTCCTCTGGAAACACCATATATTTT. Translated, it gives CASSLGQPSSGNTIYF.

The genes are TRBV6-5 and TRBJ2-5, with 7 bases fitting TRBD1. The germline gives CDR1 MNHEY, CDR2 SVGAGI. Trimming took 5 bases from V and 5 from J; bases not matched to a gene: 11. The CDR3 has 15 residues. CDR3 amino acids: CASSVRQGVRETQYF. The CDR3 region has the DNA TGTGCCAGCAGTGTGAGGCAGGGGGTACGGGAGACCCAGTACTTC.

In this sample, this clone turned up a few times. The genes are TRBV30 and TRBJ1-1, with D tentatively TRBD1 (6 bases). Germline CDR1 GTSNPN, CDR2 SVGIG (reference sequence). The CDR3 consists of 13 residues. Trimming removed 3 bases at V and 1 base at J, with 9 bases between. The CDR3 sequence is CAWRAQGNTEAFF. The DNA of the CDR3 is TGTGCCTGGAGGGCACAGGGGAACACTGAAGCTTTCTTT.

The table lists this clone with a few counts. This chain joins TRBV6-6 and TRBJ2-2; possibly TRBD1 for D (6 bases). Trimming shortened V by 0 bases and J by 7 bases, and 9 bases separated the two germline ends. This CDR3 contains 14 residues. CDR1 is MNHNY, CDR2 SVGAGI, per germline (reference sequence). This chain's CDR3 is CASSYSTGYGELFF. CDR3 nucleotide sequence: TGTGCCAGCAGTTACTCTACAGGGTACGGGGAGCTGTTTTTT.

This clone showed up just once. The V gene is TRBV11-3, the J gene TRBJ2-7; TRBD1 matches 7 bases. The CDR3 consists of 13 residues. Germline CDR1 and CDR2: SGHNT and YENEEA. V shed 5 bases and J 1 base; nucleotides not matched to a gene: 2. CDR3 region: CASSRGQSYEQYF. The CDR3 region has the DNA TGTGCCAGCAGCCGGGGACAGTCCTACGAGCAGTACTTC. The full variable domain, with the rest looked up from reference TRBV11-3 and TRBJ2-7, is EAGVVQSPRYKIIEKKQPVAFWCNPISGHNTLYWYLQNLGQGPELLIRYENEEAVDDSQLPKDRFSAERLKGVDSTLKIQPAELGDSAVYLCASSRGQSYEQYFGPGTRLTVT.